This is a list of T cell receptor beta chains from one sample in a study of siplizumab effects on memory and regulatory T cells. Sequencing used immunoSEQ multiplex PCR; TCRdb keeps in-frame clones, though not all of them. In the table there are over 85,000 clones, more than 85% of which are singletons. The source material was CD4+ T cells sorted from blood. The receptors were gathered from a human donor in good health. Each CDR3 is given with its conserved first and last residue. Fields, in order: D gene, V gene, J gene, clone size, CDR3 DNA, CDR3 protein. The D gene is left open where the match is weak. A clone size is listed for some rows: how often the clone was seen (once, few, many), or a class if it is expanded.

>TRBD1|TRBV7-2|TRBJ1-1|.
TGTGCCAGCAGCTTAGGGTACCCAGGGGGGGACACTGAAGCTTTCTTT
CASSLGYPGGDTEAFF
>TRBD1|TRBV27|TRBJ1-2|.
TGTGCCAGCAGTTTATCAGGCAGGCCAGGGGGTAACTATGGCTACACCTTC
CASSLSGRPGGNYGYTF
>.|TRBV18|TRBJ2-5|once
TGTGCCAGCTCTATCATTAGGGGAGAGACCCAGTACTTC
CASSIIRGETQYF
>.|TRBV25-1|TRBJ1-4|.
TGTGCCAGCAGCCCCCAGGAGGGCTTTAATGAAAAACTGTTTTTT
CASSPQEGFNEKLFF
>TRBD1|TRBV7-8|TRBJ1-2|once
TGTGCCAGCAGCTTAGTAGGAGGACAGGGGGGGTATGGCTACACCTTC
CASSLVGGQGGYGYTF
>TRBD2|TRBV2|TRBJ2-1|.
TGTGCCAGCCGACCTAGCGGGAGGGCCAACCAGTTCTTC
CASRPSGRANQFF
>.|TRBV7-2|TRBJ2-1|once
TGTGCCAGCAGGTCTCGGGGGGCGAATGAGCAGTTCTTC
CASRSRGANEQFF
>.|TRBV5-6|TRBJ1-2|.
TGTGCCAGCAGCCCCCGGCCTGTCCTCGTCTATGGCTACACCTTC
CASSPRPVLVYGYTF
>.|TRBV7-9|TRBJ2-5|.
TGTGCCAGCAGCTTACATGGAGGCCAAGAGACCCAGTACTTC
CASSLHGGQETQYF
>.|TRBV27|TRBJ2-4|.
TGTGCCAGCAGTGGGGGAACAGGAGTCAAAAACATTCAGTACTTC
CASSGGTGVKNIQYF
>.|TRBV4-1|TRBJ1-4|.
TGCGCCAGCAGCCAAGCAATAAGAGCTAATGAAAAACTGTTTTTT
CASSQAIRANEKLFF
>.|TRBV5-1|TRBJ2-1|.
TGCGCCAGCAGCAAACGCTCTAGCTCCGTAAGCTACAATGAGCAGTTCTTC
CASSKRSSSVSYNEQFF
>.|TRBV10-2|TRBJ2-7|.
TGCGCCAGCAGTGAGAACAGGGCCTACGAGCAGTACTTC
CASSENRAYEQYF
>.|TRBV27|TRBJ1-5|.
TGTGCCAGCAGAATGGGACAAAAAAATCAGCCCCAGCATTTT
CASRMGQKNQPQHF
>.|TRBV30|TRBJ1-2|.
TGTGCCTGGAGTGTTTTCAAGATACCGGGGCCGTGGGGCTACACCTTC
CAWSVFKIPGPWGYTF
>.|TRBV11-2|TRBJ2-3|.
TGTGCCAGCAGCTTAGGGACTAGGGGGCGAACAGATACGCAGTATTTT
CASSLGTRGRTDTQYF
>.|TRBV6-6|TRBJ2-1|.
TGTGCCAGCAGTTTTAGTAGTCCTCACTACAATGAGCAGTTCTTC
CASSFSSPHYNEQFF
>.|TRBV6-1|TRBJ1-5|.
TGTGCCATACAGAGGGACACCATCAATCAGCCCCAGCATTTT
CAIQRDTINQPQHF
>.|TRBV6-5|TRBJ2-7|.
TGTGCCAGCAAACCGGGGTTGACCTACGAGCAGTACTTC
CASKPGLTYEQYF
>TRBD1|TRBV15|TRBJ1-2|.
TGTGCCACCAGCAGAGATCCTACCAGGGGGAGAAGCTACACCTTC
CATSRDPTRGRSYTF
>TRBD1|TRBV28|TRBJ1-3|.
TGTGCCAGCAGTGACACAAGGACAGGGCCTGGAAACACCATATATTTT
CASSDTRTGPGNTIYF
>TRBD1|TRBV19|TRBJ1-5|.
TGTGCCACGACCTCTGGGACAGCTAAGGAGTATCAGCCCCAGCATTTT
CATTSGTAKEYQPQHF
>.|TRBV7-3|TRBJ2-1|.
TGTGCCAGCAGCTTTGACCCAGAGAATGAGCAGTTCTTC
CASSFDPENEQFF
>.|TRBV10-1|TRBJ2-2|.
TGCGCCAGCCAGGAGTTTAACGGGGAGCTGTTTTTT
CASQEFNGELFF
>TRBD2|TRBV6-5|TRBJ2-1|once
TGTGCCAGCAGCTCAGGACTAGCGGGCGGCAATGAGCAGTTCTTC
CASSSGLAGGNEQFF
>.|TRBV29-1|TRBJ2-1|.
TGCAGCGCAGTTACGTCCTACAATGAGCAGTTCTTC
CSAVTSYNEQFF
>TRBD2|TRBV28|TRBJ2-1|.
TGTGCCAGCAGTCCGACCCGCGGGACTAGCGGGAGGGGTAATGGGAATGAGCAGTTCTTC
CASSPTRGTSGRGNGNEQFF
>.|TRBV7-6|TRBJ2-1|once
TGTGCCAGCAGCTTAGAGAGTGGCACCCTCCCTCGGTTCTTC
CASSLESGTLPRFF
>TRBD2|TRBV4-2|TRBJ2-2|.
TGTGCCAGCAGGCGGGAGGGCCGGACCGGGGAGCTGTTTTTT
CASRREGRTGELFF
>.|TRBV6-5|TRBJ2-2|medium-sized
TGTGCCAGCAGTGGATCTATGTGGGACGGGGAGCTGTTTTTT
CASSGSMWDGELFF
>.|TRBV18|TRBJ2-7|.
TGTGCCAGCTCACCCGGCGAATCCTACGAGCAGTACTTC
CASSPGESYEQYF
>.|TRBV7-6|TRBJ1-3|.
TGTGCCAGCAGGGGACTTTCTGGAAACACCATATATTTT
CASRGLSGNTIYF
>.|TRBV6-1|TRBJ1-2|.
TGTGCCAGCAGTGAAAGGTGGCAGGGCTTCAGTGGCTACACCTTC
CASSERWQGFSGYTF
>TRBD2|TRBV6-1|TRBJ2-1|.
TGTGCCAGCAGTGACCCGCGGGAGGGAGGTTCGGGGTCCTACAATGAGCAGTTCTTC
CASSDPREGGSGSYNEQFF
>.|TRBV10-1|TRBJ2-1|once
TGCGCCAGCAGTGAGTCATCTTCCCAGTGGCATGAGCAGTTCTTC
CASSESSSQWHEQFF
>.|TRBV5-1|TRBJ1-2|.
TGCGCCAGCAGCCCGGACAGAGCTAACTATGGCTACACCTTC
CASSPDRANYGYTF
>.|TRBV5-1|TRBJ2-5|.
TGCGCCAGCAGCTTGGAGGGTACGGAGACCCAGTACTTC
CASSLEGTETQYF
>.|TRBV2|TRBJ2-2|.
TGTGCCAGCAGTGATATCACCGGGGAGCTGTTTTTT
CASSDITGELFF
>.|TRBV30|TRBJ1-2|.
TGTGCCTGGAGTCTCAACAGGCGCTATGGCTACACCTTC
CAWSLNRRYGYTF
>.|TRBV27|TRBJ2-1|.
TGTGCCAGCAGTCCCACACTAGCCTTAGCCTACAATGAGCAGTTCTTC
CASSPTLALAYNEQFF